These 9 T cell receptor beta chains share one sample of origin, sequenced in a study of T-cell memory formation after mild COVID-19. In TCRdb, the 5' RACE reads were re-called with MiXCR into one record per CDR3 protein. The sample includes about 470,000 distinct CDR3 sequences, roughly 23% of them seen just once. The sample consisted of PBMCs or a T cell subset sorted from them (not recorded which). The source is an adult woman who had mild COVID-19 (a few samples of this study predate the infection). Cell type and time point are not known.

The V gene is TRBV6-5, the J gene TRBJ2-2; D might be TRBD1 (6 bases). Trimming pared 0 bases from V and 2 bases from J, leaving 19 bases between. The germline gives CDR1 MNHEY, CDR2 SVGAGI. This CDR3 comprises 19 residues. The DNA for the CDR3 is TGTGCCAGCAGTTACTCGTACCCCCTGAGGACAGATAACACCGGGGAGCTGTTTTTT. It specifies CASSYSYPLRTDNTGELFF.

The CDR3 here is CASSYSWNSGGTGELFF. The CDR3 region has the DNA TGTGCCAGCAGTTACTCATGGAATAGCGGGGGGACCGGGGAGCTGTTTTTT. The chain joins TRBV6-5 to TRBJ2-2; 10 nucleotides line up with TRBD2. V shed 0 bases, J shed 5 bases, and the junction held 6 bases outside the gene matches. The CDR3 has 17 amino acids. CDR1 and CDR2 (germline): MNHEY, SVGAGI.

The chain has TRBV7-8 and TRBJ2-7; unclear D gene. V dropped 1 base and J dropped 1 base, with 14 bases sitting between them. This CDR3 is built from 16 residues. Germline values: CDR1 SGHVS, CDR2 FQNEAQ. CDR3 in amino acids: CASSLVDGPESYEQYF. The CDR3 DNA is TGTGCCAGCAGCTTAGTCGACGGACCGGAATCCTACGAGCAGTACTTC.

This chain connects TRBV7-4 to TRBJ2-7, with D unresolved. This CDR3 region has 15 residues. In germline, CDR1 is SGHVT, CDR2 SQSDAQ. The V and J ends lost 2 bases and 5 bases respectively, with 16 bases between them. The CDR3 reads CASSLRFPPYDEQYF. CDR3 nucleotides: TGTGCCAGCAGCTTAAGGTTCCCCCCGTATGACGAGCAGTACTTC.

The chain joins TRBV5-6 to TRBJ1-2; TRBD1 might be the D (6 bases). CDR3 size: 14 residues. Germline V gene sequence: CDR1 SGHDT, CDR2 YYEEEE. Trimming took off 4 bases at V and 5 bases at J, with 15 bases between the two ends. The CDR3 DNA reads as TGTGCCAGCAGCGATTCCGGGACACCTTATGGCTACACCTTC. The encoded protein is CASSDSGTPYGYTF.

This clonotype was found a few times. The CDR3 loop is CAWGDYNEQFF. Written as DNA, the CDR3 is TGTGCCTGGGGAGACTACAATGAGCAGTTCTTC. This chain joins TRBV30 and TRBJ2-1; D unclear. The V end lost 5 bases, the J end lost 3 bases, and 5 bases lay between the germline ends. Germline-derived CDR1 and CDR2 are GTSNPN and SVGIG (reference sequence). The CDR3 runs to 11 residues.

This chain links TRBV7-3 with TRBJ2-1; weak D call: TRBD2 (6 bases). This CDR3 contains 15 residues. Germline V lookup: CDR1 SGHTA, CDR2 FQGTGA. V shed 4 bases and J shed 12 bases, with 22 bases lying between them. CDR3 DNA: TGTGCCAGCAGCTCTACTGGAGGGGTGCTGGCACCGCAGTTCTTC. Its protein is CASSSTGGVLAPQFF.

In this sample, this clonotype turned up a few times. V gene TRBV6-5 combines with J gene TRBJ1-3, with D unclear. Germline V lookup: CDR1 MNHEY, CDR2 SVGAGI. V shed 10 bases and J shed 0 bases, with 16 bases lying between them. The CDR3 length is 15 residues. The chain's CDR3 is CATAMGVNSGNTIYF. CDR3 bases: TGTGCCACCGCAATGGGTGTTAACTCTGGAAACACCATATATTTT.

This clonotype was observed many times. This chain joins TRBV5-1 and TRBJ2-1; the match to TRBD2 covers 7 bases. V lost 4 bases and J lost 16; bases outside the gene matches: 17. The CDR3 consists of 14 residues. Germline assignment: CDR1 SGHRS and CDR2 YFSETQ. The CDR3 here is CASSGILERGIVFF. The CDR3 coding sequence is TGCGCCAGCAGCGGCATCTTGGAGCGGGGTATAGTCTTCTTC.